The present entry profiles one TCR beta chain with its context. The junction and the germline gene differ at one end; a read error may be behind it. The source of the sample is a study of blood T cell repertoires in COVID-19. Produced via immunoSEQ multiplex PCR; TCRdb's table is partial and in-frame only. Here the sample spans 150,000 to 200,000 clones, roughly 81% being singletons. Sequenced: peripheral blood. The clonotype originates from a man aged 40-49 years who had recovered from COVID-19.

The CDR3 DNA reads TGTGCCAGCAGCCAAGATTTGGAGCCTAGCGCCTTT. This codes for CASSQDLEPSAF. The rearrangement links TRBV4-2 to TRBJ1-1; no clear D gene. The length of the CDR3 is 12 residues. CDR1 is LGHNA and CDR2 is YNFKEQ in the germline V gene.